Reported below is one T cell receptor (beta chain). Germline V gene lookup returns CDR1 MNHEY and CDR2 SVGAGI. CDR3 length: 13 residues. The V end lost 5 bases, the J end lost 5 bases, and 13 bases lay between the germline ends. This entry belongs to a study of cytomegalovirus exposure and HLA in healthy donors. Produced via immunoSEQ multiplex PCR; TCRdb's table is partial and in-frame only. This table holds 150,000 to 200,000 clones, around 80% found once. The sequence came from a woman in her 30s in good health and CMV-seropositive. Sequenced material: PBMCs. This chain links TRBV6-5 with TRBJ2-7; perhaps TRBD2 as D (6 bases). CDR3 in amino acids: CASSRDFADEQYF. CDR3 sequence (DNA): TGTGCCAGCAGTCGGGACTTCGCTGACGAGCAGTACTTC.